The sequence of this T cell receptor beta chain was determined in a study of T cell repertoires in cytomegalovirus infection. Looking at the study overall: Researchers turned to recently identified HLA-C-restricted CMV epitopes as well as well-studied HLA-B-restricted ones. Public TCR beta signatures marked donors with CMV infection and the matching HLA.

Whole-study findings and limits: Ex vivo responses were dominated by HLA-C-restricted CMV-specific TCR beta clonotypes. People with CMV and the relevant HLA were identified by cumulative public TCR beta family frequency.

TCRdb processed the reads anew with MiXCR; each CDR3 protein has one entry. The repertoire holds about half a million distinct CDR3 sequences, 30% to 40% seen once, with around a sixth in the top ten. This clonotype showed up just a few times. Its specificity is not known. J gave up 7 bases and V 0 bases, and 7 bases lay outside the gene matches. The CDR3 runs 16 residues. The germline gives CDR1 KGHSH, CDR2 LQKENI. The receptor was derived from a human donor in good health (CMV status not recorded). Some clones in this sample may be carry-over from other donors' samples. This chain uses TRBV18 with TRBJ1-4; 8 bases are shared with TRBD1. The sample here was cultured PBMCs, taken from culture after CMV antigen stimulation. CDR3 sequence (DNA): TGTGCCAGCTCACCACCGACAGGGGCGCTTGTTGAAAAACTGTTTTTT. Amino acids: CASSPPTGALVEKLFF. The variable domain in full, completed from reference TRBV18 and TRBJ1-4, reads NAGVMQNPRHLVRRRGQEARLRCSPMKGHSHVYWYRQLPEEGLKFMVYLQKENIIDESGMPKERFSAEFPKEGPSILRIQQVVRGDSAAYFCASSPPTGALVEKLFFGSGTQLSVL.